This TCR beta chain was observed in a study of regulatory T cells in long-lasting Graves disease. Study observations and caveats: The sample size was small, and this may have reduced accuracy.

Time point defined: persistent/refractory GD, antithyroid drugs over 5 years with positive TRAb. RNA extracted from PBMCs served as the sequencing template. The sample holds a few counts of this clonotype. Its antigen is as yet unknown. Trimming removed 5 bases from V and 2 bases from J; junction bases left unmatched: 9. Germline V gene lookup returns CDR1 PRHDT and CDR2 FYEKMQ (reference sequence). The CDR3 is made up of 15 amino acids. Relying on iRepertoire HTBI primers and Arm-PCR of CDR3 regions, the team built TCR beta libraries. TCRdb redid the calling of the multiplex PCR reads with MiXCR, one entry per CDR3 protein. The sample yields a few hundred thousand distinct CDR3 sequences, about a quarter seen once.

This receptor was taken from a female donor with Graves disease. V is TRBV13 and J is TRBJ2-7; 7 nucleotides match TRBD2. The specimen comprised peripheral blood mononuclear cells (PBMCs), sampled when the disease was refractory, from a patient treated with antithyroid drugs. CDR3: CASSHRGGGTYEQYF. In nucleotides, the CDR3 is TGTGCCAGCAGCCACCGTGGGGGGGGAACCTACGAGCAGTACTTC.